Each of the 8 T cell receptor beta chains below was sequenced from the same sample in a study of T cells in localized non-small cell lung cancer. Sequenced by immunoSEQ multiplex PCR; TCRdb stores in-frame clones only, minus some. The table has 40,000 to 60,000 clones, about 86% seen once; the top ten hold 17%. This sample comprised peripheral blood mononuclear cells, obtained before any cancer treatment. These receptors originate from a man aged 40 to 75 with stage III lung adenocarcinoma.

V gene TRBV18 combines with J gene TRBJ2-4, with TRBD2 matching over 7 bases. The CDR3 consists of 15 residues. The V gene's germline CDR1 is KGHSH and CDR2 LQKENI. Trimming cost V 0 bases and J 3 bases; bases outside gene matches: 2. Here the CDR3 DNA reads TGTGCCAGCTCACCACCGGCTAGCGGCAAAAACATTCAGTACTTC. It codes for CASSPPASGKNIQYF.

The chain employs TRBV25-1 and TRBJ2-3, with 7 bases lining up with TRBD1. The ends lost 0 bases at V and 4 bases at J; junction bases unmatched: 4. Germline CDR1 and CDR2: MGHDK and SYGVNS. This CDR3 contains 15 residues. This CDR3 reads CASSEYETGSDTQYF. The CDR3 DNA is TGTGCCAGCAGTGAATACGAGACAGGGTCAGATACGCAGTATTTT.

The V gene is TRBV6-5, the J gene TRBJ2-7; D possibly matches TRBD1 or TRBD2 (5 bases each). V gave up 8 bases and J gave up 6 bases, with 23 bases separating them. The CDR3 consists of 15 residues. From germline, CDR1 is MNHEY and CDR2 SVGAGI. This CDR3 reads CASSLFGTASVEQYF. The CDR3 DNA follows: TGTGCCAGCTCTCTATTCGGGACCGCTTCTGTCGAGCAGTACTTC.

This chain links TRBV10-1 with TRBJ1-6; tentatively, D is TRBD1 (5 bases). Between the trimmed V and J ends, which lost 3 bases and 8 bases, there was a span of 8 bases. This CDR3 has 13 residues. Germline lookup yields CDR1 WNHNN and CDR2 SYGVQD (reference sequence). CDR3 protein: CASSDRVDSPLHF. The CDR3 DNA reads TGCGCCAGCAGTGACAGGGTCGATTCACCCCTCCACTTT.

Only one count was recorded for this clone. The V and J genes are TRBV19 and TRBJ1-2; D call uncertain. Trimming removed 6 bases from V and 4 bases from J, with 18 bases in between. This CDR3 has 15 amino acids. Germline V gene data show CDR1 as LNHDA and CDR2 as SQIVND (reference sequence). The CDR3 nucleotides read TGTGCCAGTAGACCCCGAACAGCTTTGGGCTATGGCTACACCTTC. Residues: CASRPRTALGYGYTF.

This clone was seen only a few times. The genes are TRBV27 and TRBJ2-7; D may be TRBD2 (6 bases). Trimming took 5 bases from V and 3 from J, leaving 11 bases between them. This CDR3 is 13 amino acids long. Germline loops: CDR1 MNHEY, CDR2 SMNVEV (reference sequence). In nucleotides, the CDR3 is TGTGCCAGCAGTGAGTCCGGGGGCTACGAGCAGTACTTC. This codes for CASSESGGYEQYF.

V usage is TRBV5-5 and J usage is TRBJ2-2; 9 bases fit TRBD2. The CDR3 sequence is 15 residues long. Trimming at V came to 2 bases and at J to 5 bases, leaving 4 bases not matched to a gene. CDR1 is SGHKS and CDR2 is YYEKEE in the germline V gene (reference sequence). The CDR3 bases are TGTGCCAGCAGCTTAAGCGGGGGGCCTACCGGGGAGCTGTTTTTT. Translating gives CASSLSGGPTGELFF.

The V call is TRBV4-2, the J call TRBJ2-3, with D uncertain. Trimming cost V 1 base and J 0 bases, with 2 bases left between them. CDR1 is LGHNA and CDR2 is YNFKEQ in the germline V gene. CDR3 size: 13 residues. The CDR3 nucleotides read TGTGCCAGCAGCCAAGCGAGCACAGATACGCAGTATTTT. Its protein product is CASSQASTDTQYF.